This TCR beta chain was retrieved from a study of identifying expanded T cells in peripheral blood. Overall study results and limits: Clone count variance between approximately 2-week samples rose with total template count.

No infections or other immune events were documented during collection. Using immunoSEQ multiplex PCR, the repertoire was profiled, and TCRdb retains in-frame clones only, with some absent. The data hold tens of thousands of clones, with approximately 91% observed a single time. The length of the CDR3 is 17 residues. V shed 4 bases and J 6 bases; nucleotides not matched to a gene: 14. Germline CDR1 reads LNHDA; CDR2 reads SQIVND (reference sequence). As to this clone: The antigen remains unidentified.

Sequenced input: blood. V gene TRBV19 combines with J gene TRBJ2-2, with 7 nucleotides matching TRBD1. This clonotype was sampled from a person aged 18 to 69 in good health. This chain's CDR3 is CASSTSHEGGRSGELFF. The CDR3 DNA reads as TGTGCCAGTAGTACCTCCCACGAAGGGGGCAGGTCCGGGGAGCTGTTTTTT.